This TCR beta chain was recovered during a study of OX40 agonist ivuxolimab in advanced cancers. The overall study: The patients' treatment was ivuxolimab, an agonistic anti-OX40 (CD134) antibody. Males comprised 70% to 90% of the group, whose mean age was approximately 60 years (range roughly 20 to 90). Findings and caveats of the study: Researchers did not establish what antigens the expanded peripheral T cells target. At 0.1 to 3.0 mg/kg and by week 6, CD4+ and CD8+ T cells in the blood had expanded clonally.

V lost 4 bases, J lost 3 bases, and 6 bases lay in between. The V gene's germline CDR1 is SNHLY and CDR2 FYNNEI. The CDR3 loop spans 12 amino acids. In the case of this clone: Its specificity is not known.

The data were produced by immunoSEQ multiplex PCR, yet TCRdb's version contains in-frame clones alone and is incomplete. This sample carries roughly 34,000 clones, around 80% of them seen once, and the ten largest clones take around 9.9%. This TCR came from an adult with an advanced solid tumor such as melanoma, head and neck, liver or kidney cancer. Specimen: CD4+ or CD8+ T cells sorted from blood, collected in a trial of the OX40 agonist ivuxolimab. This chain connects TRBV2 to TRBJ1-1, with unresolved D. In DNA, the CDR3 is TGTGCCAGCAGTGCCCAGTACACTGAAGCTTTCTTT. Translated: CASSAQYTEAFF.